What follows are 19 T cell receptor beta chains derived from one specimen sequenced in a study of T cell responses to AZD1222 COVID-19 vaccine. Sequencing was performed with immunoSEQ multiplex PCR; in TCRdb, only in-frame clones are kept and a portion is missing. Found here are 77,000 or so clones, roughly nine tenths of them singletons; the top ten hold under 7.5%. The starting material was peripheral blood, obtained on day 0 of MenACWY control vaccination. The receptors were sampled from an adult in good health.

V usage is TRBV11-3 and J usage is TRBJ2-3, with 9 bases that match TRBD2. The V gene end was trimmed by 4 bases and the J gene end by 0 bases; junction bases not matched to a gene: 5. Germline-derived CDR1 and CDR2 are SGHNT and YENEEA. The CDR3 is 16 amino acids. This CDR3 is CASSSGLASSTDTQYF. The CDR3 DNA is TGTGCCAGCAGCTCAGGACTAGCGTCTAGCACAGATACGCAGTATTTT.

The chain employs TRBV10-3 and TRBJ2-5; TRBD2 aligns across 9 bases. Trimming removed 0 bases from V and 1 base from J; junction bases left unmatched: 6. CDR3 length equals 17 residues. CDR1 is ENHRY, CDR2 SYGVKD, per germline. The DNA for the CDR3 is TGTGCCATCAGTGAGTCCGTGGCGGGAGGGTTCCAAGAGACCCAGTACTTC. Translated, it gives CAISESVAGGFQETQYF.

This clone turned up a few times. The rearrangement joins TRBV19 to TRBJ2-2; 8 bases are shared with TRBD2. CDR3 size: 19 residues. Looked up from germline, CDR1 is LNHDA and CDR2 is SQIVND (reference sequence). Unmatched junction bases numbered 13, after V lost 4 bases and J lost 0 bases. The CDR3 is CASSTLTSSGDANTGELFF. The CDR3 bases are TGTGCCAGTAGTACCCTGACGAGTAGCGGGGACGCGAACACCGGGGAGCTGTTTTTT.

The chain combines TRBV7-9 with TRBJ1-2, with 9 bases lining up with TRBD1. The trim removed 4 bases at V and 2 bases at J, leaving 2 bases unmatched. Germline V gene sequence: CDR1 SEHNR, CDR2 FQNEAQ (reference sequence). This CDR3 contains 14 residues. CDR3 sequence reads: CASSSGQGNYGYTF. CDR3 sequence (DNA): TGTGCCAGCAGCTCCGGACAGGGGAACTATGGCTACACCTTC.

The chain is built from TRBV7-3 and TRBJ2-1, with D uncertain. There are 13 residues in the CDR3. Trimming pared 2 bases from V and 3 bases from J, leaving 5 bases between. CDR1 and CDR2 from the germline V gene are SGHTA and FQGTGA. CDR3 DNA sequence: TGTGCCAGCAGCTTAGGGGACTACAATGAGCAGTTCTTC. Encoded protein: CASSLGDYNEQFF.

The chain recombines TRBV6-5 with TRBJ2-2; D is uncertain. V was cut by 2 bases and J by 3 bases, with 10 bases left in between. The CDR3 contains 15 residues. From germline, CDR1 is MNHEY and CDR2 SVGAGI. The CDR3 loop is CASSYKLVDTGELFF. The CDR3 region has the DNA TGTGCCAGCAGTTACAAGCTCGTCGACACCGGGGAGCTGTTTTTT.

As to this clone: Additional DNA sequences in this sample encode the identical CDR3. This chain connects TRBV5-5 to TRBJ1-5; 9 bases are a match to TRBD1. Unmatched junction bases numbered 8, after V lost 4 bases and J lost 0 bases. The CDR3 runs to 17 residues. Germline assignment: CDR1 SGHKS and CDR2 YYEKEE (reference sequence). In DNA, the CDR3 is TGTGCCAGCAGCGCCGGGACAGGGAGTTATAGCAATCAGCCCCAGCATTTT. It encodes CASSAGTGSYSNQPQHF.

The chain couples TRBV7-8 to TRBJ2-7; 10 bases are shared with TRBD1. The V segment lost 0 bases and the J segment 3 bases; nucleotides outside the gene matches: 2. This CDR3 is 15 amino acids long. CDR1 SGHVS and CDR2 FQNEAQ come from the germline V gene. CDR3 bases: TGTGCCAGCAGCTTAGCCGGGACAGGGGTCTACGAGCAGTACTTC. Translating it yields CASSLAGTGVYEQYF.

This sequence joins TRBV19 and TRBJ2-5; possible D gene TRBD1, 6 bases. The V gene's germline CDR1 is LNHDA and CDR2 SQIVND (reference sequence). The CDR3 consists of 13 residues. Trimming removed 8 bases from V and 4 bases from J, with 14 bases in between. CDR3 loop: CASSGVWGETQYF. The CDR3 DNA sequence: TGTGCCAGTTCAGGGGTTTGGGGAGAGACCCAGTACTTC.

A note on this clone: Other DNA sequences in this specimen translate into the identical CDR3. This chain links TRBV19 with TRBJ2-2, with D tentatively TRBD1 or TRBD2 (5 bases each). Germline V CDR1 and CDR2: LNHDA, SQIVND (reference sequence). The ends were cut back, 3 bases at V and 0 bases at J, with 8 bases in the middle. This CDR3 has 15 residues. The CDR3 reads CASSIGGTNTGELFF. CDR3 nucleotide sequence: TGTGCCAGTAGTATTGGGGGAACGAACACCGGGGAGCTGTTTTTT.

The V call is TRBV10-3, the J call TRBJ2-2; D assignment may be TRBD1 or TRBD2 (5 bases each). The CDR3 consists of 15 residues. Per germline, CDR1 ENHRY and CDR2 SYGVKD. The V end was cut by 6 bases, the J end by 3 bases, with 14 bases between. The CDR3 DNA is TGTGCCATCAGCCGGGGCGGGTCGGACACCGGGGAGCTGTTTTTT. This gives the protein CAISRGGSDTGELFF.

The J gene is TRBJ2-3, the V gene TRBV5-1, with D unresolved. CDR3 length: 12 residues. Trimming stripped 5 bases from V and 5 bases from J, with 9 bases between. CDR1 is SGHRS and CDR2 is YFSETQ in the germline V gene. CDR3: CASSRTKDTQYF. CDR3 in DNA: TGCGCCAGCAGTCGGACGAAAGATACGCAGTATTTT.

The genes are TRBV7-2 and TRBJ2-3; 7 bases match TRBD1. The germline V gene has CDR1 SGHTA and CDR2 FQGNSA. V lost 2 bases and J lost 5; bases outside the gene matches: 4. The CDR3 spans 14 residues. CDR3 residues: CASSLRGPRDTQYF. The CDR3 nucleotides read TGTGCCAGCAGCTTAAGGGGGCCCAGAGATACGCAGTATTTT.

The chain uses TRBV5-1 and TRBJ2-4, with D possibly matching TRBD2 (6 bases). The germline gives CDR1 SGHRS, CDR2 YFSETQ. Between the trimmed V and J ends, which lost 4 bases and 6 bases, there was a span of 23 bases. The CDR3 extends over 17 amino acids. The CDR3, as DNA: TGCGCCAGCAGCATGGGGGGTGGACCCCGCCAGGGAAACATTCAGTACTTC. The encoded protein is CASSMGGGPRQGNIQYF. Drawing the rest from reference TRBV5-1 and TRBJ2-4, the complete variable domain is KAGVTQTPRYLIKTRGQQVTLSCSPISGHRSVSWYQQTPGQGLQFLFEYFSETQRNKGNFPGRFSGRQFSNSRSEMNVSTLELGDSALYLCASSMGGGPRQGNIQYFGAGTRLSVL.

The rearrangement links TRBV6-1 to TRBJ2-2, with a weak D call TRBD1 (6 bases). The CDR3 loop spans 16 amino acids. Germline CDR1 and CDR2: MNHNS and SASEGT. The V end was cut by 1 base, the J end by 4 bases, with 13 bases between. The CDR3 bases are TGTGCCAGCAGTGAAGAGAGGGGGTGGGGCACCGGGGAGCTGTTTTTT. It codes for CASSEERGWGTGELFF.

Only one count was recorded for this clone. The chain couples TRBV3-1 (or the pseudogene TRBV3-2) to TRBJ1-2, with TRBD1 identical over 9 bases. The junction had 13 bases not matched to a gene; V was cut back by 4 bases and J by 4 bases. The CDR3 consists of 17 residues. Germline loops: CDR1 LGHDT, CDR2 YNNKEL (reference sequence). The CDR3 region is CASSPNPGQGKSYGYTF. The CDR3 DNA follows: TGTGCCAGCAGCCCAAATCCCGGACAGGGGAAGAGCTATGGCTACACCTTC.

The chain uses TRBV6-5 and TRBJ2-3; 9 positions match TRBD1. The CDR3 length is 15 residues. Germline loops: CDR1 MNHEY, CDR2 SVGAGI. J gave up 7 bases and V 5 bases, and 10 bases lay outside the gene matches. In DNA, the CDR3 is TGTGCCAGCAGTCAAACAGGGGGCGCAGGGAATACGCAGTATTTT. Translation: CASSQTGGAGNTQYF.

The chain joins TRBV7-2 to TRBJ2-2; possible D gene TRBD2, 6 bases. The CDR3 has 16 amino acids. V gave up 5 bases and J gave up 3 bases, with 16 bases separating them. Germline assignment: CDR1 SGHTA and CDR2 FQGNSA. For the CDR3, the DNA is TGTGCCAGCAGCCGTAGGGGTCCGGGAGACACCGGGGAGCTGTTTTTT. Protein sequence: CASSRRGPGDTGELFF.

This chain joins TRBV19 and TRBJ2-5; D is perhaps TRBD1 (8 bases). The length of the CDR3 is 16 residues. CDR1 LNHDA and CDR2 SQIVND come from the germline V gene (reference sequence). The V end lost 3 bases, the J end lost 3 bases, and 17 bases lay between the germline ends. The CDR3 DNA is TGTGCCAGTAGTATGGGGGGGACAGGAGGGAAAGAGACCCAGTACTTC. Residues: CASSMGGTGGKETQYF.